Below, 22 T cell receptor beta chains from the same sample are listed, as sequenced in a study of T-cell memory formation after mild COVID-19. TCRdb analysed the 5' RACE reads with MiXCR anew, one entry per CDR3 protein. Of 250,000 to 350,000 distinct CDR3 sequences in the sample, about 16% are singletons; the top ten hold 20% to 25%. Sequences were obtained from PBMCs or a T cell subset sorted from them (not recorded which). Every receptor here comes from a man in his late teens or twenties who had mild COVID-19 (a few samples of this study predate the infection). Cell type and time point are not known.

The rearrangement links TRBV19 to TRBJ1-5, with a tentative D call TRBD1 (5 bases). The ends were cut back, 6 bases at V and 4 bases at J, with 10 bases in the middle. Germline assignment: CDR1 LNHDA and CDR2 SQIVND (reference sequence). This CDR3 is built from 13 residues. As DNA, the CDR3 is TGTGCCAGTAGCCGACAGAGGAATCAGCCCCAGCATTTT. This codes for CASSRQRNQPQHF.

V is TRBV7-6 and J is TRBJ2-2; 9 bases map to TRBD1. Germline V gives CDR1 SGHVS, CDR2 FNYEAQ. V trimming: 5 bases; J trimming: 1 base; junction bases outside the gene matches: 2. This CDR3 contains 15 residues. The CDR3 region is CASSGGQGNTGELFF. DNA of the CDR3: TGTGCCAGCAGCGGGGGACAGGGGAACACCGGGGAGCTGTTTTTT.

V gene TRBV7-8 combines with J gene TRBJ2-7; D ambiguous. V was trimmed by 5 bases and J by 6 bases, leaving 17 bases between them. Germline CDR1 reads SGHVS; CDR2 reads FQNEAQ. The CDR3 is made up of 14 amino acids. This CDR3 reads CASSPPPPLGEQYF. In DNA form, the CDR3 reads TGTGCCAGCAGCCCGCCCCCCCCACTGGGCGAGCAGTACTTC.

A few counts support this clonotype. The rearrangement uses TRBV18 and TRBJ1-1; tentative D call: TRBD1 (6 bases). This CDR3 comprises 15 residues. The V end was cut by 0 bases, the J end by 4 bases, with 12 bases between. The V gene's germline CDR1 is KGHSH and CDR2 LQKENI. CDR3 sequence (DNA): TGTGCCAGCTCACCACCTGGGGGGCTGCGCACTGAAGCTTTCTTT. Amino acids: CASSPPGGLRTEAFF.

The chain combines TRBV6-2 or TRBV6-3 with TRBJ1-5; D might be TRBD1 (6 bases). This CDR3 has 15 amino acids. Trimming removed 5 bases from V and 5 bases from J, with 16 bases in between. Germline V gene lookup returns CDR1 MNHEY and CDR2 SVGEGT. CDR3 sequence (DNA): TGTGCCAGCAGTGACCTCCGGGACATCTATCAGCCCCAGCATTTT. Translating gives CASSDLRDIYQPQHF.

The chain uses TRBV7-2 and TRBJ2-5; D not certain. The CDR3 is made up of 13 amino acids. Per germline, CDR1 SGHTA and CDR2 FQGNSA. The ends were cut back, 5 bases at V and 9 bases at J, with 16 bases in the middle. The CDR3: CASSPGSSISQYF. The CDR3 bases are TGTGCCAGCAGCCCCGGGTCTTCAATATCCCAGTACTTC.

The chain joins TRBV6-2 or TRBV6-3 to TRBJ2-7; 10 nucleotides match TRBD1. CDR3 length: 15 residues. V gave up 7 bases and J gave up 6 bases; unmatched junction bases: 12. Germline V CDR1 and CDR2: MNHEY, SVGEGT. CDR3 sequence: CASTLRGTGVLEQYF. CDR3 sequence (DNA): TGTGCCAGCACCCTCCGTGGGACAGGGGTACTCGAGCAGTACTTC.

This clonotype occurred many times. The J gene is TRBJ2-3, the V gene TRBV7-2, with D tentatively TRBD1 (6 bases). V was trimmed by 0 bases and J by 3 bases, leaving 13 bases between them. From germline, CDR1 is SGHTA and CDR2 FQGNSA. The CDR3 extends over 16 amino acids. In DNA form, the CDR3 reads TGTGCCAGCAGCTTAGCACGGGGACACCTGACAGATACGCAGTATTTT. This codes for CASSLARGHLTDTQYF. The full variable domain, rest sourced from reference TRBV7-2 and TRBJ2-3, is GAGVSQSPSNKVTEKGKDVELRCDPISGHTALYWYRQSLGQGLEFLIYFQGNSAPDKSGLPSDRFSAERTGGSVSTLTIQRTQQEDSAVYLCASSLARGHLTDTQYFGPGTRLTVL.

This clonotype was counted only a few times. The chain recombines TRBV9 with TRBJ2-3; 11 nucleotides agree with TRBD1. CDR1 and CDR2 from the germline V gene are SGDLS and YYNGEE. After removal of 0 bases from V and 2 bases from J, the junction contained 8 bases not matched to a gene. This CDR3 region has 18 residues. The CDR3 here is CASSVDPGTGGPTDTQYF. CDR3 coding DNA: TGTGCCAGCAGCGTAGACCCGGGGACAGGGGGACCCACAGATACGCAGTATTTT.

There are a few counts of this clonotype. V gene TRBV4-1 combines with J gene TRBJ2-1; tentatively, D is TRBD1 or TRBD2 (6 bases each). From germline, CDR1 is MGHRA and CDR2 YSYEKL. V was cut by 1 base and J by 9 bases, with 10 bases left in between. The CDR3 has 13 residues. This chain's CDR3 is CASSQGGGPEQFF. In DNA form, the CDR3 reads TGCGCCAGCAGCCAAGGAGGGGGGCCTGAGCAGTTCTTC.

The table lists this clonotype with a few counts. The junction departs from the called germline gene at one end, perhaps through a read error. This chain links TRBV6-5 with TRBJ2-3; D perhaps matches TRBD1 (5 bases). This CDR3 contains 13 residues. The germline CDR1 and CDR2 sequences are MNHEY and SVGAGI. The CDR3 loop is CASRRDSTDTQYF. CDR3 nucleotides: TGTGCCAGCAGGAGAGACAGCACGGATACGCAGTATTTT.

There are a few counts of this clonotype. The rearrangement uses TRBV18 and TRBJ2-1; D gene unclear. CDR1 and CDR2 from the germline V gene are KGHSH and LQKENI. The CDR3 loop spans 12 amino acids. The V and J ends lost 3 bases and 9 bases respectively, with 9 bases between them. The CDR3 here is CASSPQQSEQFF. The CDR3 DNA is TGTGCCAGCTCACCCCAACAGAGTGAGCAGTTCTTC.

This clonotype occurred a few times. The chain couples TRBV7-9 to TRBJ1-2, with 10 nucleotides matching TRBD1. The germline CDR1 and CDR2 sequences are SEHNR and FQNEAQ (reference sequence). This CDR3 contains 14 residues. V lost 5 bases, J lost 5 bases, and 5 bases stayed unmatched. CDR3 bases: TGTGCCAGCAGCACCCGGACAGGGGGGTATGGCTACACCTTC. Translation gives CASSTRTGGYGYTF.

This clonotype has a handful of counts. The rearrangement uses TRBV27 and TRBJ1-6; D unclear. Germline V gene sequence: CDR1 MNHEY, CDR2 SMNVEV (reference sequence). V lost 0 bases, J lost 7 bases, and 4 bases lay in between. The length of the CDR3 is 13 residues. The CDR3 reads CASSLSQNSPLHF. In DNA form, the CDR3 reads TGTGCCAGCAGTTTATCGCAGAATTCACCCCTCCACTTT.

V and J are TRBV6-2 or TRBV6-3 and TRBJ2-3; 7 bases agree with TRBD1. This CDR3 region has 16 residues. V was pared by 2 bases and J by 4 bases, with 9 bases of the junction left unmatched. Looked up from germline, CDR1 is MNHEY and CDR2 is SVGEGT. CDR3 sequence reads: CASSYGGQSRADTQYF. The CDR3 DNA reads TGTGCCAGCAGTTACGGGGGACAGAGTCGGGCAGATACGCAGTATTTT.

The CDR3 sequence is CSASDDGDSPLHF. Here the CDR3 DNA reads TGCAGTGCTAGTGATGACGGAGACTCACCCCTCCACTTT. This chain connects TRBV20-1 to TRBJ1-6; D gene ambiguous. V was cut by 3 bases and J by 10 bases, with 13 bases left in between. CDR3 size: 13 residues. Germline V CDR1 and CDR2: DFQATT, SNEGSKA (reference sequence).

At least ten counts were recorded for this clonotype. V usage is TRBV19 and J usage is TRBJ1-2; possible D gene TRBD1, 5 bases. The CDR3 extends over 15 amino acids. Germline V gives CDR1 LNHDA, CDR2 SQIVND (reference sequence). The ends were cut back, 3 bases at V and 4 bases at J, with 15 bases in the middle. CDR3 in amino acids: CASSIFGSGIYGYTF. Here the CDR3 DNA reads TGTGCCAGTAGTATCTTCGGGTCAGGGATCTATGGCTACACCTTC.

The V gene is TRBV3-2, the J gene TRBJ2-7; TRBD1, as called in the table, went unchecked against the DNA. TRBV3-2 is designated a pseudogene. This CDR3 region has 17 residues. The CDR3 region is CASSHGAEDRGKDEQYF. In DNA, the CDR3 is TGTGCCAGCAGCCATGGTGCTGAGGACAGGGGGAAAGACGAGCAGTACTTC.

This chain uses TRBV10-3 with TRBJ2-5, with 9 bases that match TRBD2. The germline V gene has CDR1 ENHRY and CDR2 SYGVKD. The ends lost 7 bases at V and 5 bases at J; junction bases unmatched: 8. The CDR3 is 14 amino acids. The CDR3 coding sequence is TGTGCCATCACTCCTAGCGGGGCATTGGAGACCCAGTACTTC. This translates into CAITPSGALETQYF.

This rearrangement joins TRBV6-5 to TRBJ2-7, with D perhaps matching TRBD2 (6 bases). V was pared by 4 bases and J by 6 bases, with 10 bases between. The CDR3 has 12 amino acids. The germline V gene encodes CDR1 MNHEY and CDR2 SVGAGI. The CDR3 reads CASSSAGGEQYV. The DNA for the CDR3 is TGTGCCAGCAGTTCGGCCGGGGGCGAGCAGTACGTC.

This clonotype was seen more than once but under ten times. The rearrangement links TRBV6-4 to TRBJ1-1, with unresolved D. The ends were cut back, 0 bases at V and 4 bases at J, with 15 bases in the middle. CDR3 length equals 16 residues. Germline loops: CDR1 MRHNA, CDR2 SNTAGT. CDR3 in DNA: TGTGCCAGCAGTGACTCATGGGGAGTACGTAGCACTGAAGCTTTCTTT. Amino acid sequence: CASSDSWGVRSTEAFF.

The V and J genes are TRBV19 and TRBJ1-5; TRBD1 matches at 10 bases. Looked up from germline, CDR1 is LNHDA and CDR2 is SQIVND (reference sequence). The J segment lost 3 bases and the V segment lost 4 bases, leaving 3 bases of the junction unmatched. The CDR3 spans 15 residues. Here the CDR3 DNA reads TGTGCCAGTAGTACCGGGACAGGGGTCAATCAGCCCCAGCATTTT. This encodes CASSTGTGVNQPQHF.